This entry lists 9 T cell receptor beta chains sequenced from one sample in a study of blood T cell repertoires in COVID-19. Sequencing used immunoSEQ multiplex PCR; TCRdb keeps in-frame clones, though not all of them. The sample has 380,000 or so clones; about 89% are singletons. The specimen was PBMCs or T cells enriched from blood (not recorded which). All receptors derive from a man aged 25-45 years who had recovered from COVID-19.

Written as DNA, the CDR3 is TGTGCCAGCAGAGCCACGGCGGGGACTTCCTACGAGCAGTACTTC. Translated: CASRATAGTSYEQYF. This rearrangement joins TRBV5-4 to TRBJ2-7; TRBD2 is a possible D gene (6 bases). The CDR3 length is 15 residues. Germline CDR1 reads SGHNT; CDR2 reads YYREEE (reference sequence). V lost 5 bases, J lost 1 base, and 16 bases lay in between.

This chain connects TRBV27 to TRBJ2-5; 8 positions agree with TRBD2. Looked up from germline, CDR1 is MNHEY and CDR2 is SMNVEV (reference sequence). Losses at the gene ends were 6 bases for V and 2 bases for J; bases not matched to a gene: 8. The CDR3 runs to 15 residues. The CDR3 sequence is CASSRNSGAQETQYF. The CDR3 DNA reads TGTGCCAGCAGCCGGAATAGCGGGGCACAAGAGACCCAGTACTTC.

V gene TRBV24-1 combines with J gene TRBJ1-5, with D maybe TRBD1 (6 bases). The CDR3 runs 14 residues. Germline V lookup: CDR1 KGHDR, CDR2 SFDVKD. V was trimmed by 5 bases and J by 0 bases, leaving 7 bases between them. The CDR3 loop reads CATSGTASNQPQHF. The CDR3 nucleotides read TGTGCCACCAGTGGGACAGCTAGCAATCAGCCCCAGCATTTT.

The J gene is TRBJ2-3, the V gene TRBV4-1; 8 positions match TRBD2. The germline V gene has CDR1 MGHRA and CDR2 YSYEKL. J gave up 0 bases and V 4 bases, and 15 bases lay outside the gene matches. The CDR3 totals 19 residues. The CDR3 DNA reads as TGCGCCAGCAGCCCACCCTCGCGAAGCGGGGGTTATAGCACAGATACGCAGTATTTT. This sequence encodes CASSPPSRSGGYSTDTQYF.

The chain uses TRBV15 and TRBJ1-5, with D tentatively TRBD1 (6 bases). Germline V lookup: CDR1 LNHNV, CDR2 YYDKDF (reference sequence). CDR3 size: 15 residues. The V end lost 5 bases, the J end lost 1 base, and 12 bases lay between the germline ends. In DNA form, the CDR3 reads TGTGCCACCAGCGGGGGGGGCGTGAGCAATCAGCCCCAGCATTTT. Protein product: CATSGGGVSNQPQHF.

This chain connects TRBV15 to TRBJ2-1, with D perhaps matching TRBD1 (7 bases). Trimming left V 0 bases short and J 0 bases short, with 18 bases between. There are 19 residues in the CDR3. Per germline, CDR1 LNHNV and CDR2 YYDKDF (reference sequence). CDR3 coding DNA: TGTGCCACCAGCAGAGACTGGGGGGAGACAGGGAGCTCCTACAATGAGCAGTTCTTC. As protein: CATSRDWGETGSSYNEQFF.

The chain recombines TRBV7-9 with TRBJ2-1; TRBD2 agrees at 8 bases. Losses at the gene ends were 1 base for V and 9 bases for J; bases not matched to a gene: 5. This CDR3 region has 14 residues. Germline V gene data show CDR1 as SEHNR and CDR2 as FQNEAQ (reference sequence). The CDR3: CASSLVETSAEQFF. CDR3 sequence (DNA): TGTGCCAGCAGCTTAGTTGAGACTAGCGCTGAGCAGTTCTTC.

The gene calls are TRBV10-3 and TRBJ1-1; D not certain. From germline, CDR1 is ENHRY and CDR2 SYGVKD. There are 13 residues in the CDR3. The germline V and J ends were trimmed by 4 bases and 6 bases, with 12 bases remaining between them. The CDR3 protein is CAISGSSVAEAFF. CDR3 bases: TGTGCCATCAGTGGGTCCTCGGTGGCTGAAGCTTTCTTT.

The CDR3: CASSDLRTGAYEQYF. For the CDR3, the DNA is TGTGCCAGCAGCGATCTACGGACAGGGGCCTACGAGCAGTACTTC. The V call is TRBV7-6, the J call TRBJ2-7, with 9 nucleotides matching TRBD1. This CDR3 contains 15 residues. V shed 5 bases and J 2 bases; nucleotides not matched to a gene: 7. Per the germline V gene, CDR1 is SGHVS and CDR2 is FNYEAQ.